Below are 3 T cell receptor beta chains sequenced from a single sample in a study of T cells in Graves' hyperthyroidism and ophthalmopathy (dated by TCRdb to the late 2010s). To prepare the library, multiplex PCR was applied. For sequencing, an Illumina HiSeq 2000 was employed. The TCR beta CDR3 regions were amplified from RNA transcripts. The first round of RT-PCR for the TCR CDR3 was performed with the HTBI primer set and the Qiagen OneStep RT-PCR kit. The public sequencing data were trimmed at Q25 with fastp and processed into clonotypes with MiXCR by TCRdb, which kept only in-frame beta chains. Identical CDR3 protein sequences are pooled into one entry, listed with their most common genes and DNA. The sample records roughly 500,000 distinct CDR3 sequences, around 14% of which are singletons. The leading ten clones occupy 5% to 7% of the sample. Source material: blood. The receptors here all came from a woman younger than 45 with Graves' hyperthyroidism that later progressed to Graves' ophthalmopathy.

This clonotype was seen at least ten times. One end of the junction fails to match germline, which may point to a read error. This chain links TRBV5-1 with TRBJ2-6; no definite D call. This CDR3 is built from 11 residues. Germline V gives CDR1 SGHRS, CDR2 YFSETQ. Here the CDR3 DNA reads TGTGCCAGCAGTGGGGCCAACGTCCTGACTTTC. Its translation is CASSGANVLTF.

This clonotype came up many times. The chain uses TRBV20-1 and TRBJ2-3, with 7 bases matching TRBD2. The V gene's germline CDR1 is DFQATT and CDR2 SNEGSKA (reference sequence). There are 14 residues in the CDR3. V trimming: 6 bases; J trimming: 5 bases; junction bases outside the gene matches: 11. The CDR3 bases are TGCAGTGCAACCGCGGGAGAGCGAGGAGATACGCAGTATTTT. Translation gives CSATAGERGDTQYF.

This chain joins TRBV6-1 and TRBJ2-1; 7 bases match TRBD2. Germline trimming cut 3 bases from V and 2 bases from J; bases unmatched to any gene: 4. The CDR3 has 15 amino acids. The germline V gene has CDR1 MNHNS and CDR2 SASEGT. The CDR3 loop reads CASSDTSEPYNEQFF. CDR3 DNA sequence: TGTGCCAGCAGTGATACTAGCGAACCCTACAATGAGCAGTTCTTC.